Only a few counts were recorded for the clone carrying this T cell receptor (beta chain). The repertoire was sequenced with immunoSEQ multiplex PCR; TCRdb's copy has only in-frame clones and lacks some. The data contain 400,000 to 550,000 clones, 85% to 90% of them singletons. Germline CDR1 reads LGHDT; CDR2 reads YNNKEL (reference sequence). CDR3 length equals 16 residues. J lost 2 bases, V lost 2 bases, and 6 bases had no gene match. This entry is derived from a study of blood T cell repertoires in COVID-19. The chain combines TRBV3-1 (or the pseudogene TRBV3-2) with TRBJ2-3; 8 nucleotides agree with TRBD2. Sequenced material: peripheral blood. The source is a woman aged 25-40 years with acute or convalescent COVID-19. The DNA for the CDR3 is TGTGCCAGCAGCCAATTTCTAGCGGGCTTCACAGATACGCAGTATTTT. Translating it yields CASSQFLAGFTDTQYF.